This TCR beta chain was identified during a study of blood T cell repertoires in COVID-19. Using immunoSEQ multiplex PCR, the repertoire was profiled, and TCRdb retains in-frame clones only, with some absent. The sample has roughly 160,000 clones, roughly 88% seen once; the top ten hold 10% to 15%. Losses at the gene ends were 5 bases for V and 2 bases for J; bases not matched to a gene: 6. CDR3 length equals 17 residues. From germline, CDR1 is MNHNY and CDR2 SVGAGI (reference sequence). This clonotype was sampled from a woman aged 55-69 years who had recovered from COVID-19. The sequenced sample consisted of PBMCs or T cells enriched from blood (not recorded which). The V gene is TRBV6-6, the J gene TRBJ2-5; 15 bases align to TRBD2. CDR3 sequence (DNA): TGTGCCAGCAGTCCCGGGACTAGCGGGAGGATGCAAGAGACCCAGTACTTC. It translates to CASSPGTSGRMQETQYF.